This is a list of T cell receptor beta chains from one sample in a study of blood T cell repertoires in COVID-19. Profiling relied on immunoSEQ multiplex PCR, and the TCRdb table lists in-frame clones only, not all of them. Among approximately 150,000 clones listed, 79% were seen once. Material: peripheral blood. These receptors all come from a woman aged 60 to 75 with COVID-19, enrolled during active disease. Both conserved end residues are part of each CDR3. Fields, in order: J gene, V gene, CDR3 protein.

TRBJ2-2	TRBV7-3	CASSFLQGNTGELFF
TRBJ2-3	TRBV29-1	CSGVTSTDTQYF
TRBJ1-6	TRBV6-6	CASSYRDSGNSPLHF
TRBJ1-1	TRBV2	CASTQRAEAFF
TRBJ1-1	TRBV18	CASSPRVAGTGDHTEAFF
TRBJ1-5	TRBV6-5	CASTLDRGDQPQHF
TRBJ2-1	TRBV7-3	CASSLLGLAIGSYNEQFF
TRBJ1-4	TRBV7-2	CASSTRTGVGEKLFF
TRBJ1-5	TRBV10-3	CATTTGNQPQHF
TRBJ2-7	TRBV5-1	CASSLDPGVVAYEQYF
TRBJ1-5	TRBV4-2	CASSSDWPQHF
TRBJ2-1	TRBV4-2	CASSQDPQGTGFVDEQFF
TRBJ2-7	TRBV7-8	CASSLGGASYEQYF
TRBJ1-5	TRBV21-1	CASSLDRFSSQPQHF
TRBJ1-1	TRBV9	CASSRSSVGTEAFF
TRBJ2-7	TRBV7-2	CASSFIAGAGYEQYF
TRBJ2-5	TRBV5-5	CASSPRLAGDGQETQYF
TRBJ1-1	TRBV28	CASSLGGLGGTEAFF
TRBJ1-1	TRBV5-6	CASSSSTGRAFF
TRBJ2-7	TRBV5-3	CARRLSPPGLAGGTSYEQYF
TRBJ2-1	TRBV5-1	CASTLGVGTGGGNEQFF
TRBJ1-2	TRBV5-1	CASSPARGNYGYTF
TRBJ1-1	TRBV6-5	CASRRGRDTEAFF
TRBJ2-3	TRBV30	CAWTSGNTDTQYF